These 15 T cell receptor beta chains were sequenced from one sample in a study of shared clonotypes between healthy human individuals. Clones were read by immunoSEQ multiplex PCR, and TCRdb kept only the in-frame ones, dropping some. The repertoire has about 1.5 million clones, approximately 97% of them found once; the top ten carry approximately 1.1%. The sample consisted of naive CD4+ T cells sorted from blood. Sample subset: CD45RA+ positively selected. These receptors originate from a man under 40 in good health.

The chain uses TRBV10-3 and TRBJ1-1, with D tentatively TRBD1 (6 bases). This CDR3 comprises 12 residues. CDR1 and CDR2 from the germline V gene are ENHRY and SYGVKD. V was pared by 8 bases and J by 7 bases, with 14 bases between. The CDR3 loop reads CAISERGGEAFF. The CDR3 DNA is TGTGCCATCTCCGAGAGGGGGGGTGAAGCTTTCTTT.

DNA of the CDR3: TGCGCCAGCAGCTCCTTAACGACAGGGCCCGGGGAGCTGTTTTTT. This translates into CASSSLTTGPGELFF. V gene TRBV5-1 combines with J gene TRBJ2-2, with 7 bases fitting TRBD1. Per the germline V gene, CDR1 is SGHRS and CDR2 is YFSETQ. The CDR3 spans 15 residues. The junction had 8 bases not matched to a gene; V was cut back by 3 bases and J by 6 bases.

This chain links TRBV19 with TRBJ1-2; D is unclear. Germline loops: CDR1 LNHDA, CDR2 SQIVND (reference sequence). Trimming took 10 bases from V and 6 from J, leaving 12 bases between them. This CDR3 has 11 amino acids. CDR3 loop: CATLGLHGYTF. DNA for the CDR3: TGTGCCACCCTCGGACTCCATGGCTACACCTTC. The full variable domain, its missing parts supplied by reference TRBV19 and TRBJ1-2, is DGGITQSPKYLFRKEGQNVTLSCEQNLNHDAMYWYRQDPGQGLRLIYYSQIVNDFQKGDIAEGYSVSREKKESFPLTVTSAQKNPTAFYLCATLGLHGYTFGSGTRLTVV.

The chain couples TRBV7-9 to TRBJ1-4; the D is unclear. This CDR3 comprises 13 residues. The germline CDR1 and CDR2 sequences are SEHNR and FQNEAQ (reference sequence). The V end was cut by 3 bases, the J end by 8 bases, with 10 bases between. The CDR3 spells CASSFPPAEKLFF. The CDR3 DNA is TGTGCCAGCAGCTTCCCCCCGGCCGAAAAACTGTTTTTT. Supplemented by reference TRBV7-9 and TRBJ1-4, the full variable domain reads DTGVSQNPRHKITKRGQNVTFRCDPISEHNRLYWYRQTLGQGPEFLTYFQNEAQLEKSRLLSDRFSAERPKGSFSTLEIQRTEQGDSAMYLCASSFPPAEKLFFGSGTQLSVL.

DNA for the CDR3: TGTGCCAGCTCACCAGGAGTTTCAGACCCCACAGATACGCAGTATTTT. Translation: CASSPGVSDPTDTQYF. This chain connects TRBV18 to TRBJ2-3; D gene uncertain. CDR3 size: 16 residues. Trimming shortened V by 2 bases and J by 2 bases, and 14 bases separated the two germline ends. Germline values: CDR1 KGHSH, CDR2 LQKENI. The whole variable domain, filled in from reference TRBV18 and TRBJ2-3, reads NAGVMQNPRHLVRRRGQEARLRCSPMKGHSHVYWYRQLPEEGLKFMVYLQKENIIDESGMPKERFSAEFPKEGPSILRIQQVVRGDSAAYFCASSPGVSDPTDTQYFGPGTRLTVL.

The chain uses TRBV29-1 and TRBJ2-2; 9 bases match TRBD2. The CDR3 consists of 17 residues. V lost 4 bases, J lost 1 base, and 10 bases stayed unmatched. Germline V gene sequence: CDR1 SQVTM, CDR2 ANQGSEA. The DNA of the CDR3 is TGCAGCGTTGCTTCTCGGCTAGCGGGGAAGAACACCGGGGAGCTGTTTTTT. It is translated as CSVASRLAGKNTGELFF.

This clone was detected once. This sample also contains other DNA sequences that code for the same CDR3. The chain links TRBV5-1 to TRBJ2-1; TRBD2 agrees at 10 bases. The V gene end was trimmed by 3 bases and the J gene end by 6 bases; junction bases not matched to a gene: 3. Germline-derived CDR1 and CDR2 are SGHRS and YFSETQ. The CDR3 runs 14 residues. The CDR3 here is CASSSGLAVNEQFF. CDR3 bases: TGCGCCAGCAGCTCCGGACTAGCGGTCAATGAGCAGTTCTTC.

This CDR3 is CASSKQGGDNEQFF. In nucleotides, the CDR3 is TGTGCCAGCAGCAAACAGGGTGGGGACAATGAGCAGTTCTTC. This sequence joins TRBV7-9 and TRBJ2-1, with a possible D match to TRBD1 (6 bases). Germline CDR1 reads SEHNR; CDR2 reads FQNEAQ (reference sequence). V dropped 5 bases and J dropped 5 bases, with 13 bases sitting between them. The CDR3 has 14 residues.

In this sample, this clone turned up a few times. This chain links TRBV9 with TRBJ1-4; D uncertain. Germline loops: CDR1 SGDLS, CDR2 YYNGEE. Trimming took 3 bases from V and 11 from J, leaving 11 bases between them. The CDR3 spans 12 residues. The CDR3: CASSAASGKLFF. The CDR3 DNA follows: TGTGCCAGCAGCGCTGCTAGTGGGAAACTGTTTTTT. Complete variable domain (other parts from reference TRBV9 and TRBJ1-4): DSGVTQTPKHLITATGQRVTLRCSPRSGDLSVYWYQQSLDQGLQFLIQYYNGEERAKGNILERFSAQQFPDLHSELNLSSLELGDSALYFCASSAASGKLFFGSGTQLSVL.

The rearrangement uses TRBV10-2 and TRBJ2-7, with D unresolved. The V end was cut by 3 bases, the J end by 0 bases, with 6 bases between. CDR3 size: 13 residues. Germline values: CDR1 WSHSY, CDR2 SAAADI. CDR3 loop: CASSEISSYEQYF. Here the CDR3 DNA reads TGCGCCAGCAGTGAAATCAGCTCCTACGAGCAGTACTTC.

The chain carries TRBV2 and TRBJ2-1, with 11 nucleotides matching TRBD2. The trim removed 6 bases at V and 1 base at J, leaving 5 bases unmatched. CDR1 is SNHLY and CDR2 is FYNNEI in the germline V gene. This CDR3 is 16 amino acids long. The CDR3 sequence is CASRATSGSSYNEQFF. CDR3 sequence (DNA): TGTGCCAGCAGAGCAACTAGCGGGAGTTCCTACAATGAGCAGTTCTTC. The entire variable domain, with the rest obtained from reference TRBV2 and TRBJ2-1, is as follows: EPEVTQTPSHQVTQMGQEVILRCVPISNHLYFYWYRQILGQKVEFLVSFYNNEISEKSEIFDDQFSVERPDGSNFTLKIRSTKLEDSAMYFCASRATSGSSYNEQFFGPGTRLTVL.

The CDR3 DNA follows: TGTGCCAGCAGTAGCAGGCCTTCTAACTATGGCTACACCTTC. This encodes CASSSRPSNYGYTF. J is TRBJ1-2 and V is TRBV6-5; D not certain. Per the germline V gene, CDR1 is MNHEY and CDR2 is SVGAGI. Trimming took 5 bases from V and 0 from J, leaving 10 bases between them. The CDR3 sequence is 14 residues long.

The chain links TRBV15 to TRBJ2-7, with a tentative D call TRBD2 (7 bases). V lost 4 bases and J 3 bases, leaving 22 bases between the germline ends. Germline V gene lookup returns CDR1 LNHNV and CDR2 YYDKDF (reference sequence). CDR3 length: 17 residues. Written as DNA, the CDR3 is TGTGCCACCAGCACCCTCGTAGGGGGGAGGGCCATCTACGAGCAGTACTTC. Its translation is CATSTLVGGRAIYEQYF.

The CDR3 DNA follows: TGTGCCAGCTCAGGACAGGGGGCGTCTAATGAAAAACTGTTTTTT. It specifies CASSGQGASNEKLFF. V gene TRBV18 combines with J gene TRBJ1-4, with 11 bases that match TRBD1. The CDR3 extends over 15 amino acids. J gave up 3 bases and V 5 bases, and 2 bases lay outside the gene matches. Germline CDR1 KGHSH, CDR2 LQKENI. Using reference TRBV18 and TRBJ1-4 for the parts outside the CDR3, the full variable domain is NAGVMQNPRHLVRRRGQEARLRCSPMKGHSHVYWYRQLPEEGLKFMVYLQKENIIDESGMPKERFSAEFPKEGPSILRIQQVVRGDSAAYFCASSGQGASNEKLFFGSGTQLSVL.

This clone was observed once. This rearrangement joins TRBV7-2 to TRBJ2-1; 8 bases fit TRBD2. The CDR3 totals 14 residues. From germline, CDR1 is SGHTA and CDR2 FQGNSA. After removal of 6 bases from V and 6 bases from J, the junction contained 7 bases not matched to a gene. The CDR3 region is CASRGAGVFNEQFF. CDR3 sequence (DNA): TGTGCCAGCAGGGGAGCGGGAGTGTTCAATGAGCAGTTCTTC.